This entry lists 19 T cell receptor beta chains sequenced from one sample in a study of technical replicates of blood from a few donors. TCRdb's table, derived via immunoSEQ multiplex PCR, lists solely in-frame clones and lacks some. The sample shows approximately 87,000 clones, about 95% of them seen only once. Sequencing was performed on T cells isolated from PBMCs. These receptors came from a human donor in good health.

The chain is built from TRBV4-3 and TRBJ2-7, with 8 nucleotides matching TRBD1. The CDR3 loop spans 15 amino acids. Unmatched junction bases numbered 9, after V lost 4 bases and J lost 4 bases. CDR1 and CDR2 (germline): LGHNA, YSLEER. In DNA, the CDR3 is TGCGCCAGCAGCCGCTACCAGGGGGCGGTATACGAGCAGTACTTC. As protein: CASSRYQGAVYEQYF.

The chain employs TRBV19 and TRBJ2-1; D call uncertain. There are 13 residues in the CDR3. Trimming pared 3 bases from V and 2 bases from J, leaving 5 bases between. The germline V gene has CDR1 LNHDA and CDR2 SQIVND (reference sequence). The CDR3 nucleotides are TGTGCCAGTAGTATGCGGACCTACAATGAGCAGTTCTTC. This translates into CASSMRTYNEQFF.

This sequence joins TRBV28 and TRBJ2-7, with D unresolved. Per the germline V gene, CDR1 is MDHEN and CDR2 is SYDVKM. The CDR3 is made up of 13 amino acids. V was cut by 6 bases and J by 6 bases, with 15 bases left in between. The CDR3 sequence is CASRDTGSPEQYF. Written as DNA, the CDR3 is TGTGCCAGCAGAGATACCGGGTCCCCCGAGCAGTACTTC.

The chain is built from TRBV5-1 and TRBJ2-5, with 7 bases fitting TRBD1. The CDR3 totals 14 residues. Germline V lookup: CDR1 SGHRS, CDR2 YFSETQ. V lost 4 bases, J lost 5 bases, and 8 bases stayed unmatched. CDR3 bases: TGCGCCAGCAGCCCGGCGACAGGGACGGAGACCCAGTACTTC. Protein sequence: CASSPATGTETQYF.

The chain links TRBV2 to TRBJ2-7; 7 bases align to TRBD1. This CDR3 region has 14 residues. J gave up 1 base and V 9 bases, and 9 bases lay outside the gene matches. CDR1 and CDR2 from the germline V gene are SNHLY and FYNNEI. In DNA, the CDR3 is TGTGCCAGTTACAACAGGGGCTTGTCCTACGAGCAGTACTTC. Encoded protein: CASYNRGLSYEQYF.

J is TRBJ2-3 and V is TRBV28; D might be TRBD2 (5 bases). Trimming shortened V by 5 bases and J by 2 bases, and 17 bases separated the two germline ends. CDR3 length: 16 amino acids. CDR1 and CDR2 (germline): MDHEN, SYDVKM. The chain's CDR3 is CASSRPLPSSTDTQYF. The CDR3 DNA sequence: TGTGCCAGCAGTAGGCCTTTACCTAGCTCCACAGATACGCAGTATTTT.

V usage is TRBV2 and J usage is TRBJ1-5; D might be TRBD1 (5 bases). The CDR3 runs 16 residues. In germline, CDR1 is SNHLY, CDR2 FYNNEI. Trimming cost V 5 bases and J 1 base, with 15 bases left between them. The CDR3 region is CASSQTQGWSNQPQHF. In DNA form, the CDR3 reads TGTGCCAGCAGTCAAACCCAGGGATGGAGCAATCAGCCCCAGCATTTT.

The chain has TRBV28 and TRBJ2-7; 9 bases are a match to TRBD1. Unmatched junction bases numbered 3, after V lost 3 bases and J lost 3 bases. The CDR3 length is 14 residues. The germline gives CDR1 MDHEN, CDR2 SYDVKM. The CDR3: CASSFWDRDYEQYF. CDR3 sequence (DNA): TGTGCCAGCAGTTTCTGGGACAGGGACTACGAGCAGTACTTC. Full variable domain (outside the CDR3, taken from reference TRBV28 and TRBJ2-7): DVKVTQSSRYLVKRTGEKVFLECVQDMDHENMFWYRQDPGLGLRLIYFSYDVKMKEKGDIPEGYSVSREKKERFSLILESASTNQTSMYLCASSFWDRDYEQYFGPGTRLTVT.

The chain recombines TRBV5-1 with TRBJ1-3, with 10 bases lining up with TRBD1. The germline gives CDR1 SGHRS, CDR2 YFSETQ. CDR3 length: 15 amino acids. Losses at the gene ends were 4 bases for V and 5 bases for J; bases not matched to a gene: 6. The CDR3 protein is CASSTGTGERNTIYF. The DNA for the CDR3 is TGCGCCAGCAGCACAGGGACAGGGGAAAGAAACACCATATATTTT.

V and J are TRBV25-1 and TRBJ1-4; D is ambiguous. V lost 1 base, J lost 2 bases, and 11 bases lay in between. The germline gives CDR1 MGHDK, CDR2 SYGVNS. CDR3 length equals 16 residues. In DNA, the CDR3 is TGTGCCAGCAGTGAATTATATTGGCCGACTAATGAAAAACTGTTTTTT. Translated, it gives CASSELYWPTNEKLFF.

The genes are TRBV7-9 and TRBJ1-1; D gene uncertain. The V end was cut by 5 bases, the J end by 4 bases, with 11 bases between. Looked up from germline, CDR1 is SEHNR and CDR2 is FQNEAQ (reference sequence). This CDR3 has 13 amino acids. In DNA, the CDR3 is TGTGCCAGCAGCCCGTCGACGGGCACTGAAGCTTTCTTT. This gives the protein CASSPSTGTEAFF.

V is TRBV5-1 and J is TRBJ1-5, with 9 bases matching TRBD1. J gave up 0 bases and V 5 bases, and 12 bases lay outside the gene matches. Germline assignment: CDR1 SGHRS and CDR2 YFSETQ. The CDR3 covers 18 residues. The CDR3 region is CASRPGPGQGNSNQPQHF. DNA for the CDR3: TGCGCCAGCAGACCGGGCCCGGGACAGGGAAATAGCAATCAGCCCCAGCATTTT.

The V gene is TRBV6-5, the J gene TRBJ2-7, with 8 nucleotides matching TRBD2. The V segment lost 8 bases and the J segment 1 base; nucleotides outside the gene matches: 4. The CDR3 extends over 13 amino acids. The germline V gene has CDR1 MNHEY and CDR2 SVGAGI. The CDR3 is CASLSGGSYEQYF. The DNA of the CDR3 is TGTGCCAGCCTGTCGGGAGGGTCCTACGAGCAGTACTTC.

V gene TRBV7-3 combines with J gene TRBJ1-1, with a possible D match to TRBD1 (6 bases). CDR1 SGHTA and CDR2 FQGTGA come from the germline V gene. Trimming pared 0 bases from V and 4 bases from J, leaving 12 bases between. This CDR3 is 15 amino acids long. CDR3 protein: CASSLTGAVSTEAFF. As DNA, the CDR3 is TGTGCCAGCAGCTTAACGGGGGCGGTGAGCACTGAAGCTTTCTTT.

The chain is built from TRBV19 and TRBJ2-2, with D possibly being TRBD1 (5 bases). This CDR3 has 16 amino acids. V lost 3 bases to trimming and J lost 2 bases, with 13 bases between them. Germline CDR1 is LNHDA and CDR2 is SQIVND (reference sequence). The CDR3 here is CASSIVVGANTGELFF. The CDR3 DNA reads as TGTGCCAGTAGTATCGTGGTTGGGGCAAACACCGGGGAGCTGTTTTTT.

This clone was seen just once. The chain employs TRBV2 and TRBJ1-6; 9 nucleotides line up with TRBD1. The CDR3 length is 19 residues. Germline lookup yields CDR1 SNHLY and CDR2 FYNNEI. The trim removed 5 bases at V and 2 bases at J, leaving 13 bases unmatched. The CDR3 coding sequence is TGTGCCAGCAGTAAAAGGGGACAGGGCGGGAGCACCTATAATTCACCCCTCCACTTT. Translated, it gives CASSKRGQGGSTYNSPLHF.

This rearrangement joins TRBV15 to TRBJ2-7; TRBD1 is a possible D gene (6 bases). The CDR3 runs to 14 residues. Trimming stripped 1 base from V and 4 bases from J, with 11 bases between. Germline CDR1 reads LNHNV; CDR2 reads YYDKDF (reference sequence). The CDR3 is CATSRGDITYEQYF. In DNA, the CDR3 is TGTGCCACCAGCAGAGGGGACATAACATACGAGCAGTACTTC.

This clone has only a few counts. The V gene is TRBV7-2, the J gene TRBJ1-2; weak D call: TRBD1 (6 bases). Trimming took 3 bases from V and 3 from J, leaving 11 bases between them. The CDR3 spans 14 residues. Germline values: CDR1 SGHTA, CDR2 FQGNSA. The CDR3 protein is CASSFQGQDYGYTF. The DNA for the CDR3 is TGTGCCAGCAGCTTCCAGGGGCAAGACTATGGCTACACCTTC.

The rearrangement links TRBV4-3 to TRBJ2-5, with 9 bases fitting TRBD2. Germline V lookup: CDR1 LGHNA, CDR2 YSLEER. V lost 4 bases, J lost 5 bases, and 8 bases stayed unmatched. The CDR3 contains 15 residues. The CDR3 reads CASSRVLAGDETQYF. CDR3 sequence (DNA): TGCGCCAGCAGCCGAGTGTTAGCGGGAGATGAGACCCAGTACTTC.